This T cell receptor (beta chain) was found in a study of T-cell reconstitution after alpha-beta-depleted transplantation in children. General study findings and limits: Alpha-beta T cells present about two months after transplant were reported to originate from several hundred expanded graft clones. It was newly produced T cells that mostly accounted for T-cell counts and diversity one year after transplant.

This clonotype has at least ten counts. The antigen remains undetermined. Construction of the TCRbeta library involved unique molecular identifiers. Via MiXCR, TCRdb re-called the PCR reads, giving one row per CDR3 protein. The sample has around 450,000 distinct CDR3 sequences, roughly two fifths seen once. V lost 6 bases and J lost 13; bases outside the gene matches: 8. The CDR3 covers 10 residues. CDR1 is DFQATT, CDR2 SNEGSKA, per germline (reference sequence). This clonotype originated in a girl aged 2 to 10 with aplastic anemia, due to receive a stem cell transplant. This specimen was PBMCs, taken before TCRalphabeta/CD19-depleted stem cell transplant. The gene calls are TRBV20-1 and TRBJ1-2, with 7 bases lining up with TRBD1. The CDR3 loop is CSAPDRLLTF. CDR3 bases: TGCAGTGCGCCGGACAGGCTACTCACCTTC.